The rows below give T cell receptor beta chains drawn from one sample of a study of blood T cells in healthy people across ages. TCRdb itself ran the 5' RACE reads through MiXCR, one entry per CDR3 protein. Of approximately 600,000 distinct CDR3 sequences detected, about 53% appear once; the ten largest clones hold about two fifths. What was sequenced was blood. The receptors stem from a man between 60 and 75 years old in good health. CDR3s include the opening cysteine and the closing phenylalanine or tryptophan. A D gene is named only where the DNA matches it firmly. The listing skips clone size in some rows; elsewhere it reads once, few, many or a size class.

clone size,J gene,D gene,V gene,CDR3 protein,CDR3 DNA
-,TRBJ2-7,-,TRBV11-2,CASSLDLGAGEYYEQYF,TGTGCCAGCAGCTTAGATCTGGGGGCGGGGGAGTACTACGAGCAGTACTTC
-,TRBJ2-1,TRBD2,TRBV10-3,CAVGLAGGSSYNEQFF,TGTGCCGTGGGACTAGCGGGGGGGAGCTCCTACAATGAGCAGTTCTTC
once,TRBJ2-2,TRBD1,TRBV25-1,CASSATGTGATGELFF,TGTGCCAGCAGTGCGACCGGGACAGGGGCCACCGGGGAGCTGTTTTTT
-,TRBJ2-5,TRBD2,TRBV7-2,CASRIAGSQETQYF,TGTGCCAGCAGGATAGCGGGGTCCCAAGAGACCCAGTACTTC
few,TRBJ2-2,-,TRBV6-5,CASSYSTGELFF,TGTGCCAGCAGTTACTCGACCGGGGAGCTGTTTTTT
-,TRBJ1-2,-,TRBV10-3,CAISEGELNYGYTF,TGTGCCATCAGTGAAGGCGAACTTAACTATGGCTACACCTTC
-,TRBJ2-7,TRBD2,TRBV27,CASSSLAGGLAYEQYF,TGTGCCAGCAGTTCCCTAGCGGGGGGGCTTGCCTACGAGCAGTACTTC
-,TRBJ1-4,-,TRBV5-1,CASSSEPPNEKLFF,TGCGCCAGCAGCTCGGAACCACCTAATGAAAAACTGTTTTTT
-,TRBJ1-5,TRBD1,TRBV4-1,CASSPVPGQVTNQPQHF,TGCGCCAGCAGCCCAGTCCCGGGACAGGTGACCAATCAGCCCCAGCATTTT
-,TRBJ2-5,TRBD2,TRBV29-1,CSVDPGGETQYF,TGCAGCGTTGACCCGGGAGGGGAGACCCAGTACTTC
-,TRBJ2-1,TRBD2,TRBV20-1,CSAPKPLAGDYNEQFF,TGCAGTGCCCCGAAACCCTTAGCGGGGGATTACAATGAGCAGTTCTTC
-,TRBJ2-5,-,TRBV29-1,CTIETQYF,TGCACCATTGAGACCCAGTACTTC
few,TRBJ1-2,-,TRBV4-2,CASSQDLTLRVGYTF,TGTGCCAGCAGCCAAGATCTAACGTTGAGAGTTGGCTACACCTTC
few,TRBJ2-5,-,TRBV29-1,CSARGGRTSQETQYF,TGCAGCGCCAGGGGGGGGCGGACGTCCCAAGAGACCCAGTACTTC
-,TRBJ2-1,-,TRBV3-1,CASSQVTASEQFF,TGTGCCAGCAGCCAAGTTACGGCTTCCGAGCAGTTCTTC
-,TRBJ1-1,-,TRBV12-3/TRBV12-4,CASSFRRSGDTEAFF,TGTGCCAGCAGTTTTCGGAGGTCAGGGGACACTGAAGCTTTCTTT
-,TRBJ1-2,TRBD1,TRBV28,CASSPVGQGNYGYTF,TGTGCCAGCAGTCCCGTCGGACAGGGGAACTATGGCTACACCTTC
once,TRBJ1-2,-,TRBV5-5,CASSPPGRESYGYTF,TGTGCCAGCAGCCCCCCGGGCAGGGAGTCGTATGGCTACACCTTC
-,TRBJ2-7,-,TRBV2,CASGPITYEQYF,TGTGCCAGCGGACCGATTACCTACGAGCAGTACTTC
-,TRBJ2-5,-,TRBV20-1,CSARDLETGQPGQYF,TGCAGTGCTAGAGATTTGGAAACGGGACAACCAGGGCAGTACTTC
-,TRBJ2-3,-,TRBV5-1,CASSRDRGGTDTQYF,TGCGCCAGCAGCCGAGATCGCGGGGGCACAGATACGCAGTATTTT
-,TRBJ2-7,-,TRBV20-1,CSASRDLLVEQYF,TGCAGTGCTAGCCGGGACCTGCTGGTCGAGCAGTACTTC
-,TRBJ2-1,TRBD1,TRBV24-1,CATSDIGQGAWNEQFF,TGTGCCACCAGTGATATCGGGCAGGGGGCTTGGAATGAGCAGTTCTTC
-,TRBJ2-7,-,TRBV5-1,CASSNGAWEQYF,TGCGCCAGCAGCAACGGGGCTTGGGAGCAGTACTTC
-,TRBJ2-6,-,TRBV7-9,CASSFGGTGANVLTF,TGTGCCAGCAGCTTTGGGGGTACTGGGGCCAACGTCCTGACTTTC
-,TRBJ2-5,TRBD2,TRBV20-1,CSARPPGTRRETQYF,TGCAGTGCTAGACCTCCTGGGACTAGGAGAGAGACCCAGTACTTC
-,TRBJ2-3,TRBD2,TRBV12-3/TRBV12-4,CASSRLPGGTQYF,TGTGCCAGCAGCCGCCTCCCGGGAGGTACGCAGTATTTT
-,TRBJ1-1,-,TRBV6-2/TRBV6-3,CANSYGQTNTEAFF,TGTGCCAACAGTTACGGACAGACGAACACTGAAGCTTTCTTT
-,TRBJ2-7,TRBD1,TRBV25-1,CASTSRQGNSYEQYF,TGTGCCAGTACGTCTCGACAGGGCAATTCCTACGAGCAGTACTTC
-,TRBJ2-1,-,TRBV7-2,CASSSWQGSRVFDEQFF,TGTGCCAGCAGCTCTTGGCAAGGGAGCAGGGTATTCGATGAGCAGTTCTTC
-,TRBJ1-1,-,TRBV28,CASSLAGSVHTEAFF,TGTGCCAGCAGTTTAGCGGGGTCGGTCCACACTGAAGCTTTCTTT
-,TRBJ2-7,TRBD1,TRBV29-1,CSFGQGAYEQYF,TGCAGCTTCGGACAGGGGGCGTACGAGCAGTACTTC
-,TRBJ1-2,TRBD1,TRBV12-3/TRBV12-4,CASSRQGEFYGYTF,TGTGCCAGCAGTCGACAGGGAGAATTCTATGGCTACACCTTC
-,TRBJ2-1,TRBD1,TRBV9,CASSVMDREYNEQFF,TGTGCCAGCAGCGTGATGGACAGGGAGTACAATGAGCAGTTCTTC
-,TRBJ2-3,-,TRBV7-2,CASSLATEGQLRRDTQYF,TGTGCCAGCAGCTTAGCGACGGAGGGCCAACTCCGCAGAGATACGCAGTATTTT
-,TRBJ2-1,-,TRBV24-1,CATRDGGRNEQFF,TGTGCCACCCGCGACGGGGGGCGCAATGAGCAGTTCTTC
-,TRBJ2-1,TRBD2,TRBV18,CASSPPTSGGANEQFF,TGTGCCAGCTCACCCCCAACCAGCGGGGGGGCAAATGAGCAGTTCTTC
few,TRBJ2-1,TRBD2,TRBV20-1,CSAREAGGSYNEQFF,TGCAGTGCTAGAGAAGCGGGGGGATCCTACAATGAGCAGTTCTTC
-,TRBJ2-7,TRBD2,TRBV7-2,CASSSRGGQAYEQYF,TGTGCCAGCAGCTCCCGCGGGGGGCAAGCCTACGAGCAGTACTTC
-,TRBJ2-7,TRBD1,TRBV20-1,CSARSHRDSFYSYEQYF,TGCAGTGCTAGATCCCACCGGGACAGTTTCTACTCCTACGAGCAGTACTTC
few,TRBJ2-5,TRBD1,TRBV3-1,CASSQGMDRLKETQYF,TGTGCCAGCAGCCAAGGGATGGACAGGCTAAAAGAGACCCAGTACTTC
few,TRBJ2-5,-,TRBV6-1,CASSEAGGDETQYF,TGTGCCAGCAGTGAAGCAGGGGGTGATGAGACCCAGTACTTC
-,TRBJ1-2,TRBD1,TRBV29-1,CSVEEYRGYVYGYTF,TGCAGCGTTGAAGAGTACAGGGGCTATGTCTATGGCTACACCTTC
once,TRBJ1-1,-,TRBV20-1,CSARDGGRDIGSNTEAFF,TGCAGTGCTAGAGATGGGGGCCGGGACATAGGATCGAACACTGAAGCTTTCTTT
-,TRBJ2-1,TRBD1,TRBV7-9,CASSLERGQDSYNEQFF,TGTGCCAGCAGCTTAGAACGGGGACAGGACTCCTACAATGAGCAGTTCTTC
few,TRBJ2-3,TRBD2,TRBV29-1,CSVLTRAGGSTDTQYF,TGTAGCGTCCTTACTCGAGCGGGGGGGAGCACAGATACGCAGTATTTT